This T cell receptor beta chain was retrieved from a study of identical twins. This CDR3 has 10 residues. The V gene's germline CDR1 is SQVTM and CDR2 ANQGSEA. TCRdb passed the 5' RACE reads through MiXCR, listing each CDR3 protein once. The sample yields some 500,000 distinct CDR3 sequences, 13% to 15% seen once. Comments on this clonotype: One end of the junction fails to match germline, which may point to a read error.

These records were also assigned to another study, of yellow fever vaccine responses in identical twins.

This TCR derives from a woman aged 18-29 years in good health. The chain employs TRBV29-1 and TRBJ2-5; no definite D call. The sequencing input was CD4+ T cells sorted from blood. The CDR3 loop is CSVLQETQCF. The DNA for the CDR3 is TGCAGCGTTCTTCAAGAGACCCAGTGCTTC.